This T cell receptor (beta chain) was documented in a study of OX40 agonist ivuxolimab in advanced cancers. Regarding the complete study: Ivuxolimab, which targeted the costimulatory receptor OX40 (CD134), was an agonistic, fully human IgG2 monoclonal antibody. Intravenous ivuxolimab was administered to patients every 2 weeks at six dose levels: 0.01, 0.1, 0.3, 1.5, 3 and 10 mg/kg. Of the roughly 54 dose-escalation patients, hepatocellular carcinoma was present in about 20, melanoma in approximately 15, renal cell carcinoma in 9 and head and neck cancer in 9. In the dose-escalation cohort, around four fifths of patients were male, and the mean age was approximately 60 years, with a range of about 23 to 85. Patients were allowed to have had prior anti-PD-1, anti-PD-L1 or anti-CTLA-4 therapy, and roughly two fifths of the dose-escalation patients had been treated with checkpoint inhibitors. Three dose-escalation patients achieved partial responses, one with hepatocellular carcinoma and two with cutaneous melanoma. The point of sequencing TCRbeta in the periphery was to test whether ivuxolimab changed TCR sequence diversity and drove clonal T-cell expansion. The monotherapy dose-escalation portion (N ≈ 52 patients) of the phase I ivuxolimab trial is reported in the paper. Broader findings and caveats from the paper: After ivuxolimab, expanded clones were on average more numerous among CD8+ T cells than among CD4+ T cells. In partial responders in the 0.1-3.0 mg/kg groups, normalized peripheral clonal expansion was found to be among the lowest, especially among CD8+ T cells. Antigen specificity was not determined for the clonally expanded peripheral T cells. Low levels of normalized T-cell clonal expansion were also seen in some patients who did not respond. Clonal expansion of both CD4+ and CD8+ blood T cells was observed from baseline to week 6 at doses 0.1 to 3.0 mg/kg.

The trial excluded patients who had a history of autoimmune disease or were on systemic immunosuppression. Peripheral blood for TCR sequencing was collected from all dose cohorts at baseline, on cycle 4 day 1, and on cycle 7 day 1. The samples were taken from a phase I, first-in-human, multicenter, open-label dose-escalation trial of ivuxolimab. Adults with locally advanced or metastatic melanoma, renal cell, hepatocellular, or head and neck squamous cell carcinoma were enrolled in the trial. Before TCR sequencing, CD4+ T cells and CD8+ T cells were sorted from peripheral blood as separate populations. For this chain, trimming is 0 bases at the V end and 6 bases at the J end, and the number of junction bases without a gene match is 8. Inclusive of the bounding cysteine and phenylalanine, the CDR3 is 16 residues long. This entry keeps only the CDR3 DNA: 48 bases, framed from base 1. CDR1 SGDLS and CDR2 YYNGEE were looked up in the germline V gene.

Comments on this clone: The antigen it binds to is not known. There are no base qualities to consult, and no much larger clone falls within one base.

For sequencing of the TCRbeta CDR3 region, genomic DNA was extracted from the sorted cells. The immunoSEQ Assay was used to sequence the TCRbeta CDR3 regions. The clones in this table, taken by TCRdb from immuneACCESS, are in-frame only. Not every clone is retained; where verified, under half of the shortfall comes from an unresolved V gene, and the cause of the rest is unknown. The sample table contains about 20,000 clones; only one count was recorded for roughly 72% of them. About 21% of the sample is taken by the ten largest. The receptor was derived from an adult with an advanced solid tumor such as melanoma, head and neck, liver or kidney cancer. This receptor chain uses TRBV9 and TRBJ2-3; TRBD2 aligns with 9 central bases. The sample was CD4+ or CD8+ T cells sorted from blood, taken in a trial of the OX40 agonist ivuxolimab. The CDR3 reads CASSVGVAGAGDTQYF. The nucleotide sequence reads TGTGCCAGCAGCGTAGGGGTAGCGGGGGCGGGGGATACGCAGTATTTT.